These 10 T cell receptor beta chains were sequenced from one sample in a study of blood T cell repertoires in COVID-19. Profiled with immunoSEQ multiplex PCR; TCRdb holds only in-frame clones, not every one. The sample records about 200,000 clones, approximately 88% being singletons. The specimen sequenced was PBMCs or T cells enriched from blood (not recorded which). The receptors originated from a woman in her late teens or twenties who had recovered from COVID-19.

The chain employs TRBV10-1 and TRBJ2-3; D not certain. V lost 3 bases and J 3 bases, leaving 4 bases between the germline ends. Germline loops: CDR1 WNHNN, CDR2 SYGVQD (reference sequence). The CDR3 contains 12 residues. The CDR3 protein is CASSERTDTQYF. CDR3 DNA sequence: TGCGCCAGCAGTGAACGGACAGATACGCAGTATTTT.

V usage is TRBV28 and J usage is TRBJ2-2, with 8 bases matching TRBD2. The germline V gene encodes CDR1 MDHEN and CDR2 SYDVKM. Trimming removed 6 bases from V and 6 bases from J; junction bases left unmatched: 3. The CDR3 extends over 13 amino acids. The CDR3 DNA sequence: TGTGCCAGCAGACGCGGGGGGCCCGGGGAGCTGTTTTTT. This sequence encodes CASRRGGPGELFF.

The J gene is TRBJ1-2, the V gene TRBV7-9, with D unresolved. CDR3 length: 14 amino acids. Trimming stripped 4 bases from V and 3 bases from J, with 12 bases between. CDR1 and CDR2 (germline): SEHNR, FQNEAQ (reference sequence). This chain's CDR3 is CASSSGGEHYGYTF. Here the CDR3 DNA reads TGTGCCAGCAGCTCCGGCGGGGAACACTATGGCTACACCTTC.

The chain joins TRBV20-1 to TRBJ1-5; possibly TRBD1 for D (5 bases). Trimming took 3 bases from V and 3 from J, leaving 9 bases between them. The length of the CDR3 is 13 residues. CDR1 DFQATT and CDR2 SNEGSKA come from the germline V gene (reference sequence). The CDR3 nucleotides read TGCAGTGCTAGTCAGGGCCCCAATCAGCCCCAGCATTTT. It translates to CSASQGPNQPQHF.

The chain is built from TRBV2 and TRBJ1-5; a weak D match, TRBD1 (5 bases). In germline, CDR1 is SNHLY, CDR2 FYNNEI. The CDR3 spans 12 residues. Trimming took 8 bases from V and 4 from J, leaving 9 bases between them. The CDR3 sequence is CASLGGNQPQHF. The CDR3 DNA follows: TGTGCCAGCCTCGGGGGAAATCAGCCCCAGCATTTT.

As concerns this clone: This sample includes further DNA sequences coding for the same CDR3. The gene calls are TRBV3-1 (or the pseudogene TRBV3-2) and TRBJ1-1; D gene ambiguous. The germline CDR1 and CDR2 sequences are LGHDT and YNNKEL (reference sequence). Between the trimmed V and J ends, which lost 1 base and 4 bases, there was a span of 7 bases. The CDR3 has 13 residues. In DNA form, the CDR3 reads TGTGCCAGCAGCCAAGGGAGATCCACTGAAGCTTTCTTT. It translates to CASSQGRSTEAFF.

The chain links TRBV2 to TRBJ2-3; TRBD2 aligns across 11 bases. J gave up 2 bases and V 9 bases, and 7 bases lay outside the gene matches. Germline V gene data show CDR1 as SNHLY and CDR2 as FYNNEI. The CDR3 runs to 15 residues. The CDR3 region is CARTIAGGFTDTQYF. As DNA, the CDR3 is TGTGCCAGGACGATAGCGGGGGGGTTCACAGATACGCAGTATTTT.

In its sample, this clone was seen a few times. The chain combines TRBV5-4 with TRBJ2-7; 11 bases agree with TRBD2. This CDR3 is 17 amino acids long. V lost 4 bases, J lost 6 bases, and 15 bases stayed unmatched. Germline V gene data show CDR1 as SGHNT and CDR2 as YYREEE (reference sequence). In DNA, the CDR3 is TGTGCCAGCAGCGGCGGTGGGTTAGCGGGGGGGATCCGCGAGCAGTACTTC. It codes for CASSGGGLAGGIREQYF. The whole variable domain, filled in from reference TRBV5-4 and TRBJ2-7, reads ETGVTQSPTHLIKTRGQQVTLRCSSQSGHNTVSWYQQALGQGPQFIFQYYREEENGRGNFPPRFSGLQFPNYSSELNVNALELDDSALYLCASSGGGLAGGIREQYFGPGTRLTVT.

The CDR3 loop reads CASSQDPSGGANEQFF. CDR3 nucleotides: TGTGCCAGCAGCCAAGACCCTAGCGGGGGGGCCAATGAGCAGTTCTTC. The rearrangement uses TRBV4-2 and TRBJ2-1; the match to TRBD2 covers 12 bases. With 0 bases clipped from V and 6 bases from J, the junction kept 3 bases outside the gene matches. This CDR3 region has 16 residues. Germline CDR1 is LGHNA and CDR2 is YNFKEQ.

V is TRBV11-2 and J is TRBJ2-3; D unclear. This CDR3 comprises 16 residues. V was shortened by 4 bases and J by 2 bases, with 16 bases between the two germline ends. In germline, CDR1 is SGHAT, CDR2 FQNNGV. The CDR3 bases are TGTGCCAGCAGCTCGGTTTTGAGGCTTCTCACAGATACGCAGTATTTT. Protein sequence: CASSSVLRLLTDTQYF. Looking up the rest from reference TRBV11-2 and TRBJ2-3 gives the full variable domain: EAGVAQSPRYKIIEKRQSVAFWCNPISGHATLYWYQQILGQGPKLLIQFQNNGVVDDSQLPKDRFSAERLKGVDSTLKIQPAKLEDSAVYLCASSSVLRLLTDTQYFGPGTRLTVL.